The rows below give T cell receptor beta chains drawn from one sample of a study of cytomegalovirus exposure and HLA in healthy donors. Using immunoSEQ multiplex PCR, the repertoire was profiled, and TCRdb retains in-frame clones only, with some absent. The table includes 110,000 or so clones, under 80% detected once. What was sequenced was PBMCs. The receptors originated from a woman in her 50s in good health and CMV-seropositive. Each CDR3 is given with its conserved first and last residue. The D gene is left open where the match is weak. For some rows the clone size is stated as once, few or many, or as a class when expanded; others skip it.

D gene: .; V gene: TRBV7-2; J gene: TRBJ1-4; clone size: .; CDR3 protein: CASSRQVPNEKLFF; CDR3 DNA: TGTGCCAGCAGCCGACAGGTCCCAAATGAAAAACTGTTTTTT
D gene: .; V gene: TRBV7-2; J gene: TRBJ2-7; clone size: .; CDR3 protein: CASTHGVGSYEQYF; CDR3 DNA: TGTGCCAGCACCCACGGGGTTGGCTCCTACGAGCAGTACTTC
D gene: TRBD2; V gene: TRBV4-3; J gene: TRBJ2-3; clone size: once; CDR3 protein: CASSSGDTQYF; CDR3 DNA: TGCGCCAGCAGTAGCGGGGATACGCAGTATTTT
D gene: .; V gene: TRBV19; J gene: TRBJ1-1; clone size: .; CDR3 protein: CASSIDPGNTEAFF; CDR3 DNA: TGTGCCAGTAGTATAGATCCGGGGAACACTGAAGCTTTCTTT
D gene: .; V gene: TRBV18; J gene: TRBJ1-2; clone size: .; CDR3 protein: CASSPPNGEGGGGYTF; CDR3 DNA: TGTGCCAGCTCACCACCGAACGGCGAGGGTGGTGGGGGCTACACCTTC
D gene: .; V gene: TRBV7-8; J gene: TRBJ2-7; clone size: .; CDR3 protein: CASSLTSWEQYF; CDR3 DNA: TGTGCCAGCAGCTTGACTTCCTGGGAGCAGTACTTC
D gene: .; V gene: TRBV29-1; J gene: TRBJ1-1; clone size: few; CDR3 protein: CSVDRPGGVSEAFF; CDR3 DNA: TGCAGCGTTGACAGGCCCGGAGGGGTCTCGGAAGCTTTCTTT
D gene: TRBD1; V gene: TRBV6-5; J gene: TRBJ2-7; clone size: .; CDR3 protein: CASRTGGSYEQYF; CDR3 DNA: TGTGCCAGCAGAACAGGGGGCTCCTACGAGCAGTACTTC
D gene: TRBD2; V gene: TRBV5-4; J gene: TRBJ2-3; clone size: .; CDR3 protein: CASSTEGLAGIDTQYF; CDR3 DNA: TGTGCCAGCAGCACGGAGGGACTAGCGGGGATAGATACGCAGTATTTT
D gene: .; V gene: TRBV9; J gene: TRBJ2-1; clone size: .; CDR3 protein: CASSFLTDNEQFF; CDR3 DNA: TGTGCCAGCAGCTTCCTGACAGACAATGAGCAGTTCTTC
D gene: .; V gene: TRBV11-3; J gene: TRBJ2-7; clone size: .; CDR3 protein: CASSLEGAHEQYF; CDR3 DNA: TGTGCCAGCAGCTTAGAGGGGGCCCACGAGCAGTACTTC
D gene: .; V gene: TRBV5-1; J gene: TRBJ1-1; clone size: .; CDR3 protein: CASSLTSPGLQIRNTEAFF; CDR3 DNA: TGCGCCAGCAGCTTGACTTCACCAGGGCTTCAAATCCGAAACACTGAAGCTTTCTTT
D gene: .; V gene: TRBV28; J gene: TRBJ1-5; clone size: .; CDR3 protein: CASSRSGFQPQHF; CDR3 DNA: TGTGCCAGCAGTCGCTCAGGGTTTCAGCCCCAGCATTTT
D gene: TRBD2; V gene: TRBV13; J gene: TRBJ2-2; clone size: .; CDR3 protein: CASSERLAGGRRELFF; CDR3 DNA: TGTGCCAGCAGCGAACGATTAGCGGGGGGGCGAAGGGAGCTGTTTTTT
D gene: TRBD1; V gene: TRBV4-2; J gene: TRBJ1-4; clone size: .; CDR3 protein: CASSLGQGNEKLFF; CDR3 DNA: TGTGCCAGCAGCCTGGGACAGGGGAATGAAAAACTGTTTTTT
D gene: TRBD2; V gene: TRBV5-6; J gene: TRBJ2-2; clone size: .; CDR3 protein: CASSGLVPGELFF; CDR3 DNA: TGTGCCAGCAGCGGACTAGTCCCCGGGGAGCTGTTTTTT
D gene: .; V gene: TRBV28; J gene: TRBJ1-1; clone size: .; CDR3 protein: CASSSYDPNTEAFF; CDR3 DNA: TGTGCCAGCAGTTCCTATGATCCGAACACTGAAGCTTTCTTT
D gene: .; V gene: TRBV4-2; J gene: TRBJ1-1; clone size: .; CDR3 protein: CASSQENGGTTEAFF; CDR3 DNA: TGTGCCAGCAGCCAAGAAAACGGGGGGACCACTGAAGCTTTCTTT